This paragraph reports one T cell receptor (beta chain). The use of a sample-barcoded 5' primer and a J-beta primer mix characterized a second PCR of roughly 7 to 12 cycles. Every sample gave at least 2.5 million paired-end reads containing CDR3. TCRdb ran MiXCR on the 5' RACE reads and lists one entry per CDR3 protein. The repertoire includes about 1.6 million distinct CDR3 sequences, around 36% of them detected once, and around 11% sits in the top ten. The V end was cut by 7 bases, the J end by 6 bases, with 18 bases between. CDR3 size: 14 residues. Germline-derived CDR1 and CDR2 are MDHEN and SYDVKM. The entry originates in a study of blood T cells in healthy people across ages.

This TCR was sampled from a woman in her 30s in good health. The material sequenced was blood. This chain uses TRBV28 with TRBJ1-2, with a tentative D call TRBD1 (5 bases). In DNA, the CDR3 is TGTGCCAGCATCTCATCGGGGCGCCTTAATGGCTACACCTTC. Its translation: CASISSGRLNGYTF.